The T cell receptor (beta chain) described here comes from a study of early T cells in non-severe SARS-CoV-2 infection. Turning to the study itself: The chains were unpaired, and the sequenced material was bulk RNA from unsorted whole blood. Study-level points and caveats: Using VDJdb, the matching emphasized anti-spike CD8 responses while missing private and CD4 specificities.

The library protocol tagged individual cDNA molecules with unique molecular identifiers. TCRdb re-analysed the 5' RACE reads in MiXCR, keeping a single row per CDR3 protein. The table has some 49,000 distinct CDR3 sequences, roughly 4.5% seen once. Many counts were recorded for this clonotype. The antigen is not known. CDR1 is DFQATT and CDR2 is SNEGSKA in the germline V gene (reference sequence). With V trimmed by 7 bases and J by 0 bases, 2 bases remained unmatched. The CDR3 has 12 residues. What was sequenced was whole blood. This sequence joins TRBV20-1 and TRBJ2-5; TRBD2 matches at 7 bases. The sequence came from an adult who was a healthcare worker with PCR-confirmed SARS-CoV-2 infection or an uninfected control (not recorded which). The CDR3 sequence is CSGAGYQETQYF. CDR3 bases: TGCAGTGGAGCGGGGTACCAAGAGACCCAGTACTTC.